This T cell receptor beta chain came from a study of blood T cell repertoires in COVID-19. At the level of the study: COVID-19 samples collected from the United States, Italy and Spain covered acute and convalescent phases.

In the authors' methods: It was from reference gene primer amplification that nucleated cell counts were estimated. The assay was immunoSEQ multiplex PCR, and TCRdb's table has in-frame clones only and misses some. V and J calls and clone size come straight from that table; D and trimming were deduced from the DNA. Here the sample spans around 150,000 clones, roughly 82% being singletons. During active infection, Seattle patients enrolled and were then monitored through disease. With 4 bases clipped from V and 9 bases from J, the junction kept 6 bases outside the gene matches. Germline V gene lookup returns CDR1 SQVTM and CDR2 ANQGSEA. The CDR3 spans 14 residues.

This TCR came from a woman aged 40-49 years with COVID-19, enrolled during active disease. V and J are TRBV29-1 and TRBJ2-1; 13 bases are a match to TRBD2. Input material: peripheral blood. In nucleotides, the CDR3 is TGCAGCGTTGGGTTGGGACTAGCGGGATTTGAGCAGTTCTTC. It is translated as CSVGLGLAGFEQFF.